The 18 T cell receptor beta chains presented below share a single source sample, sequenced in a study of cytomegalovirus exposure and HLA in healthy donors. PCR involved 60 Vbeta and 13 Jbeta primers. TCRdb keeps only in-frame clones here, not all; method: immunoSEQ multiplex PCR. The sample has fewer than 200,000 clones; about 65% are singletons. Material for sequencing was PBMCs. Every receptor here comes from a woman in her 30s in good health and CMV-seronegative.

V is TRBV28 and J is TRBJ2-7; possibly TRBD1 for D (5 bases). Deletions cut 2 bases from V and 5 bases from J, with 10 bases between. CDR1 is MDHEN, CDR2 SYDVKM, per germline. The CDR3 contains 13 residues. The CDR3 loop is CASSLNIGDEQYF. The CDR3 DNA reads TGTGCCAGCAGTTTAAACATAGGGGACGAGCAGTACTTC. Based on the CDR3 plus reference TRBV28 and TRBJ2-7, the full variable domain is DVKVTQSSRYLVKRTGEKVFLECVQDMDHENMFWYRQDPGLGLRLIYFSYDVKMKEKGDIPEGYSVSREKKERFSLILESASTNQTSMYLCASSLNIGDEQYFGPGTRLTVT.

This chain links TRBV25-1 with TRBJ2-7; 7 bases fit TRBD2. With 4 bases clipped from V and 3 bases from J, the junction kept 6 bases outside the gene matches. The germline gives CDR1 MGHDK, CDR2 SYGVNS. This CDR3 contains 14 residues. This CDR3 reads CASSGVREVYEQYF. As DNA, the CDR3 is TGTGCCAGCAGTGGGGTACGGGAGGTCTACGAGCAGTACTTC.

The gene calls are TRBV6-1 and TRBJ2-2, with 7 nucleotides matching TRBD1. The ends lost 4 bases at V and 1 base at J; junction bases unmatched: 3. This CDR3 has 15 residues. Germline loops: CDR1 MNHNS, CDR2 SASEGT. CDR3 bases: TGTGCCAGCAGTGTGACAGGGATGAACACCGGGGAGCTGTTTTTT. Translated, it gives CASSVTGMNTGELFF.

This clone was recorded a few times. This chain connects TRBV11-3 to TRBJ2-1, with TRBD2 identical over 8 bases. CDR3 length: 16 residues. Looked up from germline, CDR1 is SGHNT and CDR2 is YENEEA. Trimming took 4 bases from V and 4 from J; bases not matched to a gene: 9. CDR3 in amino acids: CASSSGGSGRYNEQFF. The CDR3 DNA is TGTGCCAGCAGCTCCGGAGGAAGCGGGAGATACAATGAGCAGTTCTTC.

The rearrangement joins TRBV20-1 to TRBJ1-2; D is uncertain. The CDR3 is 10 residues long. V lost 1 base and J lost 7, with 4 bases in between. Germline lookup yields CDR1 DFQATT and CDR2 SNEGSKA (reference sequence). Here the CDR3 DNA reads TGCAGTGCTAGAGCGTCTGGCTACACCTTC. Translating it yields CSARASGYTF.

The chain carries TRBV28 and TRBJ2-1, with 9 bases lining up with TRBD2. CDR1 and CDR2 (germline): MDHEN, SYDVKM. This CDR3 is built from 15 residues. After removal of 7 bases from V and 0 bases from J, the junction contained 4 bases not matched to a gene. CDR3 DNA: TGTGCCAGCACTAGCGGGGCCAGCTCCTACAATGAGCAGTTCTTC. Its translation is CASTSGASSYNEQFF.

The rearrangement joins TRBV30 to TRBJ2-1; tentatively, D is TRBD1 (6 bases). This CDR3 spans 14 amino acids. Per the germline V gene, CDR1 is GTSNPN and CDR2 is SVGIG (reference sequence). V was shortened by 3 bases and J by 4 bases, with 13 bases between the two germline ends. The CDR3 reads CAWSTGFEYNEQFF. The CDR3 DNA reads as TGTGCCTGGAGCACAGGGTTCGAGTACAATGAGCAGTTCTTC.

The genes are TRBV5-6 and TRBJ2-5; 7 bases agree with TRBD2. Judging by the DNA end, TRBJ2-7 fits better; the J call may be wrong. Germline V CDR1 and CDR2: SGHDT, YYEEEE. The CDR3 runs 15 residues. This CDR3 reads CASSFRTSLAYEQYF. Here the CDR3 DNA reads TGTGCCAGCAGCTTTAGGACTAGTCTAGCCTACGAGCAGTACTTC.

The genes are TRBV9 and TRBJ2-7, with D perhaps TRBD2 (6 bases). This CDR3 is 13 amino acids long. Trimming took 4 bases from V and 0 from J, leaving 8 bases between them. The V gene's germline CDR1 is SGDLS and CDR2 YYNGEE. The CDR3 DNA sequence: TGTGCCAGCAGCCGCGGGGTCTCCTACGAGCAGTACTTC. This encodes CASSRGVSYEQYF. The entire variable domain, with the rest obtained from reference TRBV9 and TRBJ2-7, is as follows: DSGVTQTPKHLITATGQRVTLRCSPRSGDLSVYWYQQSLDQGLQFLIQYYNGEERAKGNILERFSAQQFPDLHSELNLSSLELGDSALYFCASSRGVSYEQYFGPGTRLTVT.

This clone was seen just once. This chain connects TRBV28 to TRBJ2-5; 11 bases line up with TRBD2. The DNA end is a closer match to TRBJ2-7, so the J assignment may be wrong. The CDR3 spans 15 residues. Looked up from germline, CDR1 is MDHEN and CDR2 is SYDVKM. In DNA form, the CDR3 reads TGTGCCAGCAGACAATCGGGACTAGCGGCTTACGAGCAGTACTTC. It is translated as CASRQSGLAAYEQYF.

This rearrangement joins TRBV6-1 to TRBJ2-5; possibly TRBD1 for D (6 bases). The end of the DNA aligns better with TRBJ2-7, so the J call may be wrong. The CDR3 spans 15 residues. Germline V CDR1 and CDR2: MNHNS, SASEGT. CDR3 DNA sequence: TGTGCCAGCCGGGCCCTGAAAGGGGGCTCCTACGAGCAGTACTTC. Its protein is CASRALKGGSYEQYF.

The chain joins TRBV7-9 to TRBJ1-5, with 9 bases lining up with TRBD1. CDR1 is SEHNR, CDR2 FQNEAQ, per germline (reference sequence). The junction had 4 bases not matched to a gene; V was cut back by 6 bases and J by 7 bases. This CDR3 comprises 13 residues. CDR3 DNA sequence: TGTGCCAGCAGTAGACAGGGGGAACAGCCCCAGCATTTT. Amino acids: CASSRQGEQPQHF.

This clone was observed a single time. V and J are TRBV6-1 and TRBJ1-5; perhaps TRBD1 as D (6 bases). CDR3 length: 15 residues. CDR1 MNHNS and CDR2 SASEGT come from the germline V gene. V gave up 2 bases and J gave up 7 bases, with 15 bases separating them. The CDR3 loop is CASSENQGWGQPQHF. As DNA, the CDR3 is TGTGCCAGCAGTGAAAATCAGGGGTGGGGGCAGCCCCAGCATTTT.

The chain joins TRBV4-3 to TRBJ1-2; possible D gene TRBD1, 5 bases. This CDR3 has 17 amino acids. V lost 0 bases and J 5 bases, leaving 19 bases between the germline ends. The V gene's germline CDR1 is LGHNA and CDR2 YSLEER. For the CDR3, the DNA is TGCGCCAGCAGCCAAGAAGTAGGACTACCTCGGGGGTATGGCTACACCTTC. This gives the protein CASSQEVGLPRGYGYTF.

This chain connects TRBV7-9 to TRBJ2-1; possibly TRBD2 for D (6 bases). CDR3 length equals 16 residues. The germline CDR1 and CDR2 sequences are SEHNR and FQNEAQ (reference sequence). The ends were cut back, 4 bases at V and 2 bases at J, with 15 bases in the middle. The CDR3: CASSSPTRSPYNEQFF. The CDR3 bases are TGTGCCAGCAGCTCTCCGACTAGGTCCCCCTACAATGAGCAGTTCTTC.

This clone was observed a single time. This chain's CDR3 is CASRKGGTDTQYF. The CDR3 region has the DNA TGTGCCAGCAGAAAGGGAGGCACAGATACGCAGTATTTT. The chain combines TRBV25-1 with TRBJ2-3, with D possibly being TRBD2 (5 bases). CDR1 and CDR2 from the germline V gene are MGHDK and SYGVNS. The V end lost 6 bases, the J end lost 1 base, and 8 bases lay between the germline ends. This CDR3 has 13 residues.

The chain carries TRBV7-2 and TRBJ1-2; 11 positions match TRBD1. Unmatched junction bases numbered 2, after V lost 1 base and J lost 4 bases. The germline V gene has CDR1 SGHTA and CDR2 FQGNSA. The CDR3 is 15 amino acids. The CDR3 region has the DNA TGTGCCAGCAGCTTAGGGACAGGGGGCGTCTATGGCTACACCTTC. Translated: CASSLGTGGVYGYTF.

CDR3 sequence reads: CASSLNRVGFTEAFF. Written as DNA, the CDR3 is TGTGCCAGCAGCTTAAACAGGGTAGGATTCACTGAAGCTTTCTTT. V is TRBV7-2 and J is TRBJ1-1; a possible D gene is TRBD1 (6 bases). The CDR3 is made up of 15 amino acids. The V gene lost 2 bases and the J gene lost 4 bases, with 14 bases spanning the gap. The germline CDR1 and CDR2 sequences are SGHTA and FQGNSA.